This is a list of T cell receptor beta chains from one sample in a study of blood T cells in healthy people across ages. TCRdb passed the 5' RACE reads through MiXCR, listing each CDR3 protein once. The data hold hundreds of thousands of distinct CDR3 sequences, with about a quarter observed a single time. This sample was shared with a second study, whose subject was T cells of mothers and their children.

Sequencing used blood. All receptors derive from a boy younger than 18 in good health. Each CDR3 is given with its conserved first and last residue. D genes are given only for firm matches. Clone size appears in some rows only: once, few, many, or a class for an expanded clone.

DNA	CDR3	size	V	J	D
TGTGCCAGCAGACATTCCGCCGGGACTAGTATAGGAGAGACCCAGTACTTC	CASRHSAGTSIGETQYF	few	TRBV13	TRBJ2-5	TRBD2
TGTGCCAGCAGCCTACCGGGGGGCGGGGGCTTACAAGAGACCCAGTACTTC	CASSLPGGGGLQETQYF	.	TRBV6-1	TRBJ2-5	.
TGTGCCAGCTCGAACCAGGGCCCAATGAACACTGAAGCTTTCTTT	CASSNQGPMNTEAFF	.	TRBV6-5	TRBJ1-1	.
TGTGCCAGCAGCTTAGGGTTCTGGGAGCAGTACTTC	CASSLGFWEQYF	.	TRBV7-9	TRBJ2-7	.
TGCAGCGTTGAAGTTTGGGCGAACACTGAAGCTTTCTTT	CSVEVWANTEAFF	.	TRBV29-1	TRBJ1-1	.
TGTGCCAGCAGCCAAACTCTTTGGGGGTACACTGAAGCTTTCTTT	CASSQTLWGYTEAFF	.	TRBV3-1	TRBJ1-1	.
TGTGCCAGCAGTTCCCAGGGGCGGGGGGGATACAATGAGCAGTTCTTC	CASSSQGRGGYNEQFF	few	TRBV6-5	TRBJ2-1	TRBD2
TGTACCAGCAGTCCCCTCCAGGGGCGGATCCTCGAGCAGTACTTC	CTSSPLQGRILEQYF	few	TRBV28	TRBJ2-7	.
TGTGCCAGCAGCACAGGGTTCGGGGAGACCCAGTACTTC	CASSTGFGETQYF	few	TRBV7-3	TRBJ2-5	.
TGTGCCAGCAGTTACTCGAAAGAGGCTTGGACAGGGAGAGGCTACACCTTC	CASSYSKEAWTGRGYTF	few	TRBV6-5	TRBJ1-2	TRBD1
TGCGCCAGCAGCTTAGCCAGCGGGGGAATGAATGAGCAGTTCTTC	CASSLASGGMNEQFF	few	TRBV5-1	TRBJ2-1	TRBD2
TGTGCCAGCAGCTTAGGAGGCATCAGTTCCCCAAACACCATATATTTT	CASSLGGISSPNTIYF	.	TRBV7-2	TRBJ1-3	.
TGTGCCAGCGGTTTATGGGGGGGTCTCACCGGGGAGCTGTTTTTT	CASGLWGGLTGELFF	.	TRBV27	TRBJ2-2	TRBD2
TGTGCCAGCAGCTTCCGGACAGGGGGCGCTTATGAAAAACTGTTTTTT	CASSFRTGGAYEKLFF	few	TRBV11-2	TRBJ1-4	TRBD1
TGTGCCAGCTCACTCGGGGCTGGTGATGGCTACACCTTC	CASSLGAGDGYTF	few	TRBV18	TRBJ1-2	.
TGTGCCATCAGTGAACGGCAGGGCGGTCAGCCCCAGCATTTT	CAISERQGGQPQHF	.	TRBV10-3	TRBJ1-5	.
TGTGCCAGCAGCTGGGGGGGGCTAGCGGGGGGGCCAAGGCAAGATACGCAGTATTTT	CASSWGGLAGGPRQDTQYF	.	TRBV7-8	TRBJ2-3	TRBD2
TGCGCCAGCAGCTTGGGGGAACTGTTAGATGAGCAGTTCTTC	CASSLGELLDEQFF	few	TRBV5-1	TRBJ2-1	.
TGCGCCAGCAGCGGCGGGGGTGGTGGGGCCAACGTCCTGACTTTC	CASSGGGGGANVLTF	few	TRBV5-1	TRBJ2-6	TRBD2
TGTGCCAGCAGTTACGGGAGGACACTCAACCCCGGGAAGACCCAGTACTTC	CASSYGRTLNPGKTQYF	few	TRBV6-5	TRBJ2-5	.
TGTGCCAGCAGTACGGACGGAAGCTCTGGAAACACCATATATTTT	CASSTDGSSGNTIYF	.	TRBV12-3/TRBV12-4	TRBJ1-3	.
TGCAGCGTTGGAGGGGGCGGTGAAGCTTTCTTT	CSVGGGGEAFF	few	TRBV29-1	TRBJ1-1	TRBD1
TGTGCCAGCAGCAACCGAGGAGGGGGCCGGTTTGAAAAACTGTTTTTT	CASSNRGGGRFEKLFF	many	TRBV9	TRBJ1-4	TRBD1
TGTGCTAGCTGGCGGGGGCCGAACACCGGGGAGCTGTTTTTT	CASWRGPNTGELFF	few	TRBV6-5	TRBJ2-2	.
TGTGCCAGCAGCGACAGGGGGACTCAGTACTTC	CASSDRGTQYF	many	TRBV28	TRBJ2-4	TRBD1
TGTGCCAGCAGTGACGGACCGTACGAGCAGTACTTC	CASSDGPYEQYF	few	TRBV25-1	TRBJ2-7	.
TGTGCCAGCAGGACGTCGTATGATGGCTACACCTTC	CASRTSYDGYTF	.	TRBV28	TRBJ1-2	.
TGTGCCATCAGACCCGGGTCCGGGGATTCACCCCTCCACTTT	CAIRPGSGDSPLHF	once	TRBV10-3	TRBJ1-6	.
TGCAGTGCTAGGTACCCTAACACCGGGGAGCTGTTTTTT	CSARYPNTGELFF	once	TRBV20-1	TRBJ2-2	.
TGTGCCAGCAGTTACTCGATTCAAGGGGGAGACACTGAAGCTTTCTTT	CASSYSIQGGDTEAFF	few	TRBV6-5	TRBJ1-1	.
TGCGCCAGCAGCCGCTTGGCTCAGGGGGAGAGCTATGGCTACACCTTC	CASSRLAQGESYGYTF	few	TRBV4-1	TRBJ1-2	TRBD1
TGTGCCAGCAGTTACGGCGGGACAGGGTCTCCTTTAGGGGGCTACACCTTC	CASSYGGTGSPLGGYTF	few	TRBV6-5	TRBJ1-2	TRBD1
TGTGCCAGCGGTCGGGGGTCGCAAGAGACCCAGTACTTC	CASGRGSQETQYF	few	TRBV2	TRBJ2-5	.
TGTGCCAGCAGCCCGGAGTGGCCCAGCTCCTACAATGAGCAGTTCTTC	CASSPEWPSSYNEQFF	.	TRBV9	TRBJ2-1	.
TGTGCCAGCAGATCAACGGGAACCTACGAGCAGTACTTC	CASRSTGTYEQYF	few	TRBV6-5	TRBJ2-7	.
TGTGCCAGCAGTTACTCACAGGATGTAGTTCAGCCCCAGCATTTT	CASSYSQDVVQPQHF	.	TRBV6-6	TRBJ1-5	.
TGCGCCAGCAGCACCCTTGGAGGGGGGGCTGAAGCTTTCTTT	CASSTLGGGAEAFF	.	TRBV5-1	TRBJ1-1	.
TGTGCCAGCACAGAAGACAGCCTGAACACTGAAGCTTTCTTT	CASTEDSLNTEAFF	.	TRBV2	TRBJ1-1	.
TGTGCCAGCAGCTATGAAATCCTGGTGGCCGGGGAGCTGTTTTTT	CASSYEILVAGELFF	.	TRBV7-6	TRBJ2-2	.
TGTGCCAGCAGCTCCGGACTAAAGCGGGAGGAGACCCAGTACTTC	CASSSGLKREETQYF	once	TRBV12-3/TRBV12-4	TRBJ2-5	TRBD2
TGTGCCAGCAGCCCCTGGTTAAGACAGGGGGGGAATGCCGGGGAGCTGTTTTTT	CASSPWLRQGGNAGELFF	.	TRBV7-6	TRBJ2-2	TRBD1
TGCAGCGTTGAAGGACTAGCGGGGGCTACAGGAGAGACCCAGTACTTC	CSVEGLAGATGETQYF	.	TRBV29-1	TRBJ2-5	TRBD2
TGTGCCAGCACCCCGGACAGGGAAGGTACGCAGTATTTT	CASTPDREGTQYF	many	TRBV12-3/TRBV12-4	TRBJ2-3	TRBD1
TGTGCCAGCAGACAGGGAGCCATTCAGTACTTC	CASRQGAIQYF	few	TRBV25-1	TRBJ2-4	.
TGTGCCAGCAGTTACCACAGAGAAAAACTGTTTTTT	CASSYHREKLFF	.	TRBV12-3/TRBV12-4	TRBJ1-4	.
TGTGCCAGCAGCTCAGGGACAGACCTGTGGAATGAGCAGTTCTTC	CASSSGTDLWNEQFF	once	TRBV27	TRBJ2-1	TRBD1
TGCAGTGCTCGCGGGGTAAATGAGCAGTTCTTC	CSARGVNEQFF	few	TRBV20-1	TRBJ2-1	.
TGCGCCAGCAGCTTCCAAGACGTTGGGACTGAAGCTTTCTTT	CASSFQDVGTEAFF	.	TRBV5-1	TRBJ1-1	.